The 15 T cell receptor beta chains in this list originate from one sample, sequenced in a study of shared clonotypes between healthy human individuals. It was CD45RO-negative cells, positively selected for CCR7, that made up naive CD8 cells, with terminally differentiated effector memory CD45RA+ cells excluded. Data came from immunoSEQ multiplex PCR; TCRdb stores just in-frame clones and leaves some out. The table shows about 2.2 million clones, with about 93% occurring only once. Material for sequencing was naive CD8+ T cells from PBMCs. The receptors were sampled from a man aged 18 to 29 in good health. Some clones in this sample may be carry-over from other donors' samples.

The CDR3 protein is CASSRRESTDTQYF. CDR3 bases: TGTGCCAGCAGTCGGCGGGAGAGCACAGATACGCAGTATTTT. V usage is TRBV27 and J usage is TRBJ2-3; TRBD2 aligns across 7 bases. The V gene end was trimmed by 5 bases and the J gene end by 0 bases; junction bases not matched to a gene: 2. The CDR3 length is 14 residues. Germline loops: CDR1 MNHEY, CDR2 SMNVEV (reference sequence).

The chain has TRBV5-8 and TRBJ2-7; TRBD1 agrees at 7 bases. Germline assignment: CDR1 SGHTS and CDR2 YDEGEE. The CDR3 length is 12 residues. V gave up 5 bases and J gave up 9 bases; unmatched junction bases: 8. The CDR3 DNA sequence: TGTGCCAGCAGTACTAAAAGGGGGCTGCAGTACTTC. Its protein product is CASSTKRGLQYF.

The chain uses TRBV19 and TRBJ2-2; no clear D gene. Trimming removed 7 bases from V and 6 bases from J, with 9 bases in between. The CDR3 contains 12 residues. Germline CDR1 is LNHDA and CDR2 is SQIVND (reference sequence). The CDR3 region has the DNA TGTGCCAGTACCCAGGTCCCCGGGGAGCTGTTTTTT. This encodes CASTQVPGELFF. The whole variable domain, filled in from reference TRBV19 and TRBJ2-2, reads DGGITQSPKYLFRKEGQNVTLSCEQNLNHDAMYWYRQDPGQGLRLIYYSQIVNDFQKGDIAEGYSVSREKKESFPLTVTSAQKNPTAFYLCASTQVPGELFFGEGSRLTVL.

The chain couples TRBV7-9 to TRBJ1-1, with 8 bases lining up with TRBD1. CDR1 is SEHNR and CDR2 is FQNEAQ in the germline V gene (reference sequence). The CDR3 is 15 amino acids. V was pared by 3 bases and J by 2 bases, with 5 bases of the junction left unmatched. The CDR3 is CASSFAGGPNTEAFF. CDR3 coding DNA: TGTGCCAGCAGCTTCGCAGGGGGCCCCAACACTGAAGCTTTCTTT.

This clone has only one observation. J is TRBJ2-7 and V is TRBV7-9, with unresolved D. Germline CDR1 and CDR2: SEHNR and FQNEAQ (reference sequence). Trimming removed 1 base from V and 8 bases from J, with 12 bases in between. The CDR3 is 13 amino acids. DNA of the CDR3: TGTGCCAGCAGCTTAGTTGGGCAGGCCCAGCAGTACTTC. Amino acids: CASSLVGQAQQYF.

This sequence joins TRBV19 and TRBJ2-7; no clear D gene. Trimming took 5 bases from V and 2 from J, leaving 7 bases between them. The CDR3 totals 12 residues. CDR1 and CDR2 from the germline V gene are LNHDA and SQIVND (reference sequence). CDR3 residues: CASSSGTYEQYF. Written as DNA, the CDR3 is TGTGCCAGTAGTTCCGGTACCTACGAGCAGTACTTC.

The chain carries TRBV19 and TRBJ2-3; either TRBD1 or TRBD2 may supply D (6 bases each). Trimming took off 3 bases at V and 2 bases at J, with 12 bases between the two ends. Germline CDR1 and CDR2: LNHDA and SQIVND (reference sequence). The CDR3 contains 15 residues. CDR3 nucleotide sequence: TGTGCCAGTAGTATGACGGGGGCTCACACAGATACGCAGTATTTT. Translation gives CASSMTGAHTDTQYF.

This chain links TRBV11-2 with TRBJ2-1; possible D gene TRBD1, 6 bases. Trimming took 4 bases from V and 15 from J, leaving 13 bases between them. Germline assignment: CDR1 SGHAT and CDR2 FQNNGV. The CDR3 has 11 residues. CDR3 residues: CASSSGAGVFF. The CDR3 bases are TGTGCCAGCAGCTCCGGGGCAGGGGTGTTCTTC.

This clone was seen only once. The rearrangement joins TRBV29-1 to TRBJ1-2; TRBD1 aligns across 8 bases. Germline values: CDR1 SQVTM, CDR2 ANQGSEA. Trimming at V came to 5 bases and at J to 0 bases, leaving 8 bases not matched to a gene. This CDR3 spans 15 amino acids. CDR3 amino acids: CSVPGQEGANYGYTF. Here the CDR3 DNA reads TGCAGCGTTCCGGGACAGGAGGGAGCTAACTATGGCTACACCTTC.

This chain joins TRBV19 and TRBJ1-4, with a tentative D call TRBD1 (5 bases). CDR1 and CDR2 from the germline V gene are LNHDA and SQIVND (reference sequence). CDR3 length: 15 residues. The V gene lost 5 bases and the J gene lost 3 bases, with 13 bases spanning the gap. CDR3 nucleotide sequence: TGTGCCAGTAGTCCCCGGGACGTGTCTAATGAAAAACTGTTTTTT. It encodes CASSPRDVSNEKLFF.

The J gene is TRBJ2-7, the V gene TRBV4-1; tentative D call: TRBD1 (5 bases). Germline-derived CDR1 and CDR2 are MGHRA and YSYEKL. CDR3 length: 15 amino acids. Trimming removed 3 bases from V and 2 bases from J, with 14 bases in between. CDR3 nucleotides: TGCGCCAGCAGCCACAGATCGACAGCAACCTACGAGCAGTACTTC. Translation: CASSHRSTATYEQYF.

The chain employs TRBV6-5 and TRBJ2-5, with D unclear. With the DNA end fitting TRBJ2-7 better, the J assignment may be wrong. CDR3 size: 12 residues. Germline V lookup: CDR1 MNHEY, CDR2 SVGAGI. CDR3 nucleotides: TGTGCCAGCAGTCAAAAGGATAGCGAGCAGTACTTC. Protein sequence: CASSQKDSEQYF.

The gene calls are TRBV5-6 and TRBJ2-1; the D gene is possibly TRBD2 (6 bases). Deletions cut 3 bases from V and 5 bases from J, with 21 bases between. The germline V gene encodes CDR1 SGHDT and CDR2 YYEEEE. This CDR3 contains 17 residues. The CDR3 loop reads CASSSFRWGEFDNEQFF. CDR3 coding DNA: TGTGCCAGCAGCTCGTTTCGTTGGGGGGAATTTGACAATGAGCAGTTCTTC.

CDR3 in DNA: TGTGCCAGCAGTTCCAACATCTACAATGAGCAGTTCTTC. It encodes CASSSNIYNEQFF. The chain uses TRBV27 and TRBJ2-1; no clear D. V dropped 4 bases and J dropped 3 bases, with 7 bases sitting between them. CDR3 length equals 13 residues. From germline, CDR1 is MNHEY and CDR2 SMNVEV (reference sequence).

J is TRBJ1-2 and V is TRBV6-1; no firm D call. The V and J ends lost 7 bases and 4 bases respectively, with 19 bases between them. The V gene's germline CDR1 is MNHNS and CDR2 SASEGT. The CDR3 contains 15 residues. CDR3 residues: CASMIGVQIIYGYTF. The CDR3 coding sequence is TGTGCCAGCATGATTGGGGTCCAAATCATCTATGGCTACACCTTC.